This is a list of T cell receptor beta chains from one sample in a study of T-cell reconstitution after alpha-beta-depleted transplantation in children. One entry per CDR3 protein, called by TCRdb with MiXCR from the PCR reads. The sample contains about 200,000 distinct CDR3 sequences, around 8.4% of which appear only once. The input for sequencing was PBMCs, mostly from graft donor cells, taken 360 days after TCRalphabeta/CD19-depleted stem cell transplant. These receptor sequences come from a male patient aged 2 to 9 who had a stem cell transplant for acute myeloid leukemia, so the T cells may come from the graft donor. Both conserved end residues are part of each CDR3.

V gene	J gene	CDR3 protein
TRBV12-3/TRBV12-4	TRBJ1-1	CASSSLRTGLNTEAFF
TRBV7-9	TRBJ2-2	CASSGGGSANTGELFF
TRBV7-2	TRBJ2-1	CASSRNRADNEQFF
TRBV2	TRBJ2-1	CASSRDHNEQFF
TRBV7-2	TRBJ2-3	CASSWGGGDTQYF
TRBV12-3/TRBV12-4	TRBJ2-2	CASSLVFPGTPIAGLNTGELFF
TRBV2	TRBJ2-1	CASSGDPNEQFF
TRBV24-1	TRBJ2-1	CATSTAGSYNEQFF
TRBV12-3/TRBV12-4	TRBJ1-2	CASRPQGRGNYGYTF
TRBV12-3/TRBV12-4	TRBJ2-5	CASSFPSQETQYF
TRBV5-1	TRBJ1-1	CASSSWVQGENTEAFF
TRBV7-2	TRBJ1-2	CASSSYDRAGYTF
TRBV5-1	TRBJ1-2	CASTKAQGATYYGYTF
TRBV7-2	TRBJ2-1	CASSFVGYNEQFF
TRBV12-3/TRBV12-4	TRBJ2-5	CASSFRGYQETQYF
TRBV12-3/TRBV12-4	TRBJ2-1	CASSPGLAGPYNEQFF
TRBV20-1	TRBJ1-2	CSARPTRDYGYTF
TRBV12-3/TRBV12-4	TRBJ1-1	CASSLWAQSEAFF
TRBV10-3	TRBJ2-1	CAINPKRSGYNEQFF
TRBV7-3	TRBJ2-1	CASSRLAGVGNEQFF
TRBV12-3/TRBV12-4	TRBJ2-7	CASNPGTPYEQYF
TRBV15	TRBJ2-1	CATSQRNTWNEQFF
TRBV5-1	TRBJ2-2	CASSLLPGRSNTGELFF
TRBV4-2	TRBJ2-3	CASSQAGAPTDTQYF
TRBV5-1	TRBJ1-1	CASSLGPAGGAFF
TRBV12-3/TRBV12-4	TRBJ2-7	CASSIDTSSYEQYF
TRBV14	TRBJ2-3	CASSPLGGGLDTQYF
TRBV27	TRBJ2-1	CASTKGSFYNEQFF
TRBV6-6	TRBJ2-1	CASSYEVPEQFF
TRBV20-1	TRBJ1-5	CSAQGGNQPQHF
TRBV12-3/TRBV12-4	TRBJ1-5	CAPIFENQPQHF
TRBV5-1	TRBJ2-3	CASAGRSSLGTDTQYF
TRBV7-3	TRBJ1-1	CASSLDRDTEAFF
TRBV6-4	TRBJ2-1	CASSRHWRHNEQFF
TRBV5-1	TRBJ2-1	CASSLTSSYNEQFF
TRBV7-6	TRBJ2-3	CASSPRLAGTDTQYF
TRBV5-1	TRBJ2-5	CASSPTGRETQYF
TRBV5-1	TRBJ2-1	CASSIGARENEQFF
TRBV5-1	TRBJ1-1	CASSSQGRKAFF
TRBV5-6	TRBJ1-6	CASSLFGAAGSSPLHF
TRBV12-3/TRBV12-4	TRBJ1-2	CASSFRTGNYGYTF
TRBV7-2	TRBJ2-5	CASSLALLSVQETQYF
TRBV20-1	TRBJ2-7	CSAIFSGKSAYEQYF
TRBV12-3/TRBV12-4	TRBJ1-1	CASRQQVDASEAFF
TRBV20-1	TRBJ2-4	CSARAGSIAKNIQYF
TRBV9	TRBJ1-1	CASSEEAGYTEAFF
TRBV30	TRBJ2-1	CAWSVVAGDGNEQFF
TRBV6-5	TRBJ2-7	CASSSDRGIHYEQYF
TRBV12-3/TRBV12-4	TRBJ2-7	CASSFLRGASYEQYF
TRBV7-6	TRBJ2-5	CASSSTSGGQETQYF
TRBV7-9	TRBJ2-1	CASSSFNAYNEQFF
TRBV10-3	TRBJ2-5	CASMGEETQYF
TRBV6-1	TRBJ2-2	CASKIDRVNTGELFF
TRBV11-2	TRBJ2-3	CASSFFGDYTDTQYF
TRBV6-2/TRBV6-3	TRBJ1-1	CASSRRTVNGNTEAFF
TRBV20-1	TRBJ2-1	CSARGGSELYYNEQFF
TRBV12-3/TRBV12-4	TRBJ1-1	CASRGTGVTEAFF
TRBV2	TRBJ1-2	CASSERGWRGYTF